Below, 9 T cell receptor beta chains from the same sample are listed, as sequenced in a study of blood T cells in healthy people across ages. For the second PCR, which ran for roughly 6 to 12 cycles, a sample-barcoded 5' primer and a J-beta primer mix were used. TCRdb independently ran MiXCR on the 5' RACE reads; one entry per CDR3 protein. The sample holds around 1.5 million distinct CDR3 sequences, roughly 64% seen once. The source material was blood. The receptors stem from a man between 18 and 35 years old in good health.

This clonotype was seen more than once but under ten times. The chain combines TRBV4-1 with TRBJ1-6; 10 bases agree with TRBD1. There are 16 residues in the CDR3. V was clipped by 4 bases and J by 10 bases; unmatched bases: 10. CDR1 is MGHRA and CDR2 is YSYEKL in the germline V gene. CDR3 sequence reads: CASSPKTRDRGSPLHF. In DNA, the CDR3 is TGCGCCAGCAGCCCCAAGACAAGGGACAGGGGATCACCCCTCCACTTT.

This chain joins TRBV9 and TRBJ2-4, with D possibly called TRBD1 or TRBD2 (5 bases each). TRBJ2-7 matches the DNA end more closely, so the J call is doubtful. The CDR3 has 15 residues. Germline loops: CDR1 SGDLS, CDR2 YYNGEE. CDR3 nucleotides: TGTGCCAGCAGCGTAGCCCCGGGGCACTTGGGCGAGCAGTACTTC. Protein product: CASSVAPGHLGEQYF.

The J gene is TRBJ2-7, the V gene TRBV27; the D gene is possibly TRBD2 (6 bases). The DNA end is more similar to TRBJ2-5, so the J call may be wrong. Germline-derived CDR1 and CDR2 are MNHEY and SMNVEV (reference sequence). This CDR3 contains 16 residues. CDR3 sequence: CASSFDWRAGTETQYF. The CDR3 DNA follows: TGTGCCAGCAGCTTCGATTGGAGGGCCGGTACGGAGACCCAGTACTTC.

This clonotype was observed a few times. This chain joins TRBV4-1 and TRBJ2-7; TRBD2 aligns across 11 bases. The CDR3 loop spans 15 amino acids. Losses at the gene ends were 5 bases for V and 4 bases for J; bases not matched to a gene: 7. From germline, CDR1 is MGHRA and CDR2 YSYEKL. CDR3 in DNA: TGCGCCAGCAGCAGGCGGTCTAGCGGGAGGTACGAGCAGTACTTC. This sequence encodes CASSRRSSGRYEQYF.

The chain has TRBV12-3 or TRBV12-4 and TRBJ2-7, with D maybe TRBD2 (6 bases). Between the trimmed V and J ends, which lost 8 bases and 4 bases, there was a span of 18 bases. This CDR3 is built from 14 residues. CDR3 DNA: TGTGCCAGCCAAACGGCGGGGATGGGTTACGAGCAGTACTTC. Its translation: CASQTAGMGYEQYF.

This clonotype was seen ten or more times. This rearrangement joins TRBV18 to TRBJ1-2; tentative D call: TRBD1 (6 bases). V shed 3 bases and J shed 7 bases, with 15 bases lying between them. The length of the CDR3 is 14 residues. Per germline, CDR1 KGHSH and CDR2 LQKENI. The CDR3 reads CASSPLAGAAGYTF. The DNA of the CDR3 is TGTGCCAGCTCACCTCTCGCAGGGGCAGCTGGCTACACCTTC.

The chain is built from TRBV12-3 or TRBV12-4 and TRBJ1-2, with a tentative D call TRBD1 (6 bases). Trimming pared 7 bases from V and 7 bases from J, leaving 19 bases between. The CDR3 is made up of 14 amino acids. This chain's CDR3 is CASTTTQGYGGYTF. The CDR3 DNA reads TGTGCCAGCACTACAACCCAGGGGTATGGTGGCTACACCTTC.

The rearrangement links TRBV4-2 to TRBJ2-1; 11 nucleotides match TRBD2. The end of the DNA aligns better with TRBJ2-7, so the J call may be wrong. The CDR3 extends over 15 amino acids. CDR1 is LGHNA and CDR2 is YNFKEQ in the germline V gene. CDR3: CASSQDASGRCEQYF. CDR3 bases: TGTGCCAGCAGCCAAGATGCTAGCGGGAGGTGTGAGCAGTACTTC.

This clonotype came up once. The V gene is TRBV4-2, the J gene TRBJ2-1; no clear D gene. The ends were cut back, 3 bases at V and 8 bases at J, with 11 bases in the middle. The germline V gene encodes CDR1 LGHNA and CDR2 YNFKEQ. CDR3 length: 13 residues. This chain's CDR3 is CASSQANSDEQFF. CDR3 nucleotides: TGTGCCAGCAGCCAGGCCAACTCCGATGAGCAGTTCTTC.